This T cell receptor (beta chain) was sequenced for a study of blood T cells in healthy people across ages. Study conclusions and caveats: Strong correlation linked observed beta diversity and percent naive T cells.

Turning to this clonotype: Its antigen is unidentified.

PCR was performed a second time for 7 to 11 cycles using a sample-barcoded 5' primer and a J-beta primer mix. TCRdb re-called the 5' RACE reads with MiXCR, one entry per CDR3 protein. The sample includes about 570,000 distinct CDR3 sequences, 27% of them seen just once. In germline, CDR1 is WSHSY, CDR2 SAAADI. The V end was cut by 7 bases, the J end by 2 bases, with 23 bases between. The CDR3 extends over 17 amino acids. This chain uses TRBV10-2 with TRBJ1-2, with D possibly matching TRBD1 (5 bases). The specimen sequenced was blood. The clonotype was recovered from a woman between 65 and 79 years old in good health. The CDR3 DNA follows: TGCGCCAGCAACCCCGTCGGGGACCCTAGAGACAACTATGGCTACACCTTC. This codes for CASNPVGDPRDNYGYTF.